This TCR beta chain stems from a study of control samples from healthy donors and cancer patients. V was clipped by 1 base and J by 5 bases, with 15 bases between them. The CDR3 length is 15 residues. Germline V gives CDR1 PRHDT, CDR2 FYEKMQ (reference sequence). Data came from immunoSEQ multiplex PCR; TCRdb stores just in-frame clones and leaves some out. This sample has 150,000 or so clones; 80% to 95% occur once, and the top ten carry roughly 0.7%. The sample consisted of blood. The TCR comes from a woman under 40 in good health. The chain links TRBV13 to TRBJ2-7; possibly TRBD2 for D (6 bases). The CDR3 spells CASSLERRAGDEQYF. The CDR3 DNA follows: TGTGCCAGCAGCTTAGAAAGGAGGGCCGGGGACGAGCAGTACTTC.